This is a list of T cell receptor beta chains from one sample in a study of graft-versus-host responses after intestinal transplantation. Clones were sequenced by immunoSEQ multiplex PCR, and TCRdb holds only the in-frame ones, with some missing. The sample shows tens of thousands of clones, 90% to 95% of them seen only once. No antigens are known for them. The material was unstimulated CD4+ T cells sorted from spleen or lymph node cells, obtained before intestinal transplant. These receptor sequences come from a human donor who received an intestinal transplant. The CDR3 runs from the conserved cysteine through the conserved F or W. D genes are given only for firm matches. Clone size is not always given. Where it is, it says once, few, many or a class for expanded clones.

d_gene,j_gene,v_gene,abundance,CDR3aa,CDR3nt
NA,TRBJ2-3,TRBV6-6,NA,CASRTGYTDTQYF,TGTGCCAGCCGAACAGGGTACACAGATACGCAGTATTTT
NA,TRBJ1-2,TRBV15,NA,CATSRAANYGYTF,TGTGCCACCAGCAGAGCAGCTAACTATGGCTACACCTTC
NA,TRBJ2-5,TRBV29-1,NA,CSAHRGGVQETQYF,TGCAGCGCCCATAGGGGGGGGGTCCAAGAGACCCAGTACTTC
TRBD2,TRBJ2-3,TRBV5-1,NA,CASSSQTSFTDTQYF,TGCGCCAGCAGCAGCCAGACTAGCTTCACAGATACGCAGTATTTT
NA,TRBJ2-1,TRBV7-8,NA,CASSSLGGAAEQFF,TGTGCCAGCAGCTCCCTGGGGGGGGCGGCTGAGCAGTTCTTC
TRBD1,TRBJ1-1,TRBV6-5,NA,CASSADRATEAFF,TGTGCCAGCAGCGCCGACAGGGCCACTGAAGCTTTCTTT
TRBD1,TRBJ1-4,TRBV6-5,NA,CASSHSGGGGEKLFF,TGTGCCAGCAGCCATTCAGGGGGCGGAGGTGAAAAACTGTTTTTT
TRBD1,TRBJ2-3,TRBV30,NA,CAWSVRTGGTDTQYF,TGTGCCTGGAGTGTACGAACAGGGGGCACAGATACGCAGTATTTT
NA,TRBJ1-2,TRBV18,NA,CASSPQGRNYGYTF,TGTGCCAGCTCACCGCAGGGCCGCAACTATGGCTACACCTTC
TRBD1,TRBJ1-2,TRBV5-6,NA,CASSLDAGGNYGYTF,TGTGCCAGCAGCTTGGATGCAGGGGGTAACTATGGCTACACCTTC
NA,TRBJ2-1,TRBV11-3,few,CASSLALAHYNEQFF,TGTGCCAGCAGCTTAGCGCTAGCACATTACAATGAGCAGTTCTTC
NA,TRBJ1-1,TRBV19,NA,CASTEGTEAFF,TGTGCCAGTACCGAGGGAACTGAAGCTTTCTTT
NA,TRBJ2-7,TRBV21-1,NA,CASSSPASSGGGEQYF,TGTGCCAGCAGCTCCCCGGCCTCTAGCGGGGGGGGCGAGCAGTACTTC
TRBD1,TRBJ2-2,TRBV30,NA,CAWSRLGTGTTGELFF,TGTGCCTGGAGCCGCCTTGGGACAGGGACGACCGGGGAGCTGTTTTTT
NA,TRBJ1-2,TRBV2,NA,CASTPEGGYTF,TGTGCCAGCACCCCTGAGGGAGGCTACACCTTC
NA,TRBJ1-2,TRBV11-2,NA,CASSLDPSGGYTF,TGTGCCAGCAGCTTAGATCCCTCAGGAGGCTACACCTTC
NA,TRBJ2-7,TRBV30,NA,CAWGESGGVSYEQYF,TGTGCCTGGGGAGAGTCGGGGGGCGTCTCCTACGAGCAGTACTTC
TRBD1,TRBJ2-1,TRBV6-1,NA,CASSADRVISYNEQFF,TGTGCCAGCAGTGCGGACAGGGTAATTTCCTACAATGAGCAGTTCTTC
NA,TRBJ1-5,TRBV4-3,once,CASSQELSNQPQHF,TGCGCCAGCAGCCAAGAACTATCAAATCAGCCCCAGCATTTT
TRBD1,TRBJ1-2,TRBV5-6,NA,CASSLVGTGDGYTF,TGTGCCAGCAGCTTAGTGGGGACAGGCGATGGCTACACCTTC
NA,TRBJ1-4,TRBV5-1,NA,CASSGGRAEKLFF,TGCGCCAGCAGCGGGGGCCGAGCTGAAAAACTGTTTTTT
NA,TRBJ1-1,TRBV5-5,NA,CASSLAPGLGTEAFF,TGTGCCAGCAGCTTGGCCCCAGGGTTAGGCACTGAAGCTTTCTTT
TRBD2,TRBJ2-3,TRBV7-2,NA,CASSLQRGVTDTQYF,TGTGCCAGCAGCTTACAGCGGGGGGTTACAGATACGCAGTATTTT
TRBD1,TRBJ1-3,TRBV2,few,CASRPGQGGNTIYF,TGTGCCAGCAGGCCGGGACAGGGCGGAAACACCATATATTTT
TRBD2,TRBJ2-1,TRBV15,NA,CATSRVAGPPYNEQFF,TGTGCCACCAGCAGAGTAGCGGGTCCCCCCTACAATGAGCAGTTCTTC
TRBD2,TRBJ2-5,TRBV15,NA,CATSRDLAGGQETQYF,TGTGCCACCAGCAGAGATCTGGCGGGGGGGCAAGAGACCCAGTACTTC
TRBD1,TRBJ2-3,TRBV7-2,NA,CASSPMVRGTDTQYF,TGTGCCAGCAGCCCAATGGTCAGGGGGACAGATACGCAGTATTTT
NA,TRBJ2-5,TRBV15,NA,CATSRAAGQETQYF,TGTGCCACCAGCAGAGCGGCAGGCCAAGAGACCCAGTACTTC
TRBD1,TRBJ2-7,TRBV7-6,NA,CASSLVFQGAFGYEQYF,TGTGCCAGCAGCTTGGTCTTCCAGGGGGCTTTTGGATACGAGCAGTACTTC